Sequencing of this T cell receptor (beta chain) was carried out in a study of Ad26.COV2.S vaccination and SARS-CoV-2 variants. Background on the study: Intramuscular Ad26.COV2.S doses were given once or twice, 56 days apart. Study outcomes and limitations: People who got the vaccine or the placebo had similar non-spike TCR breadth. Vaccine recipients surpassed placebo recipients in spike-specific TCR breadth.

This table comes from immunoSEQ multiplex PCR, and its TCRdb copy is limited to in-frame clones, with some not included. The sample records about 680,000 clones, 89% being singletons. Treatment given: 15 to 20 received Ad26.COV2.S at low or high dose, single or two shots; 5 received placebo; per-sample allocation not given. Each sample was drawn 63 days after the first injection (of vaccine or placebo). The shot given was an Ad26 vector that makes Wuhan-strain SARS-CoV-2 spike. Trimming removed 3 bases from V and 10 bases from J; junction bases left unmatched: 5. The CDR3 has 13 residues. The germline CDR1 and CDR2 sequences are SGDLS and YYNGEE. Points on this clone: The antigen remains unidentified.

This receptor was identified in a person aged 18-65 years who received the Ad26.COV2.S COVID-19 vaccine or a placebo. Sequencing was performed on peripheral blood, taken in a trial of Ad26.COV2.S vaccine versus placebo. The rearrangement joins TRBV9 to TRBJ2-1; 9 nucleotides match TRBD2. The CDR3 here is CASSALAGREQFF. DNA of the CDR3: TGTGCCAGCAGCGCCCTAGCGGGGAGGGAGCAGTTCTTC.